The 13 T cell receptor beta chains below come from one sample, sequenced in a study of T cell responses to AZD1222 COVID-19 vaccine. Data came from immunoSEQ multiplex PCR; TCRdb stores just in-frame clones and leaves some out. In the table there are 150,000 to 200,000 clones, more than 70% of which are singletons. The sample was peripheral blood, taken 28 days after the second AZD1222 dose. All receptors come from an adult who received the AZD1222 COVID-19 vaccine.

CDR3 nucleotide sequence: TGTGCCAGCAGTGGTCCCGGGACACTGGGGGAGCAGTACTTC. Residues: CASSGPGTLGEQYF. The chain has TRBV6-2 or TRBV6-3 and TRBJ2-7; a weak D match, TRBD1 (6 bases). The V gene's germline CDR1 is MNHEY and CDR2 SVGEGT. The CDR3 has 14 amino acids. V was cut by 5 bases and J by 7 bases, with 18 bases left in between.

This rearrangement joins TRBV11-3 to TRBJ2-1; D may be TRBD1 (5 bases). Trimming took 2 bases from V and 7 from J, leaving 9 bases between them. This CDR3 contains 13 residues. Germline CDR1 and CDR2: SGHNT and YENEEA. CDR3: CASSLRGRNEQFF. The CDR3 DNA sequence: TGTGCCAGCAGCTTAAGGGGTAGGAATGAGCAGTTCTTC.

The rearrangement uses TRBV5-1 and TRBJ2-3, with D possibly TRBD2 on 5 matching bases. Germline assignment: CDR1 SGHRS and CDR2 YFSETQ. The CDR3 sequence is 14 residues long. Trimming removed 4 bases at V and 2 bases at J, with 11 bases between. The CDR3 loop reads CASSPQRTTDTQYF. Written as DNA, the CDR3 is TGCGCCAGCAGCCCCCAGCGGACCACAGATACGCAGTATTTT.

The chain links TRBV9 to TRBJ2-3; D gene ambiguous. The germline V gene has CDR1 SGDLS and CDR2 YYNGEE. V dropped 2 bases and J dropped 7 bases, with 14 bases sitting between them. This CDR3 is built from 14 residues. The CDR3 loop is CASSVEALSNTQYF. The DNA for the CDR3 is TGTGCCAGCAGCGTCGAGGCCCTTTCGAATACGCAGTATTTT.

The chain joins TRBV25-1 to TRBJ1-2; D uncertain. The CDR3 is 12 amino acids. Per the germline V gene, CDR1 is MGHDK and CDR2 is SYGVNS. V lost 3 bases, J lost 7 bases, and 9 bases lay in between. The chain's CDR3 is CASSEVGGGYTF. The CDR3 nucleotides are TGTGCCAGCAGTGAGGTTGGTGGTGGCTACACCTTC.

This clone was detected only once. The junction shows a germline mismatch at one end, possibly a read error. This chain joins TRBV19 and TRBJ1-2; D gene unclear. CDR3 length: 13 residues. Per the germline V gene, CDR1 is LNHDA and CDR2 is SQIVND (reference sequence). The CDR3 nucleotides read TGTGCCAGTCGTATGGGCCCTAACTATGGCTACACCTTC. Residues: CASRMGPNYGYTF.

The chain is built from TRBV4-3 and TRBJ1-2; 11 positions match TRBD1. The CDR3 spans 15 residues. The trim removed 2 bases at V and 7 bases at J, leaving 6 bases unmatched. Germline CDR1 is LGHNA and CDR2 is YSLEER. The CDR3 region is CASSQPGQGAGGYTF. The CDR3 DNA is TGCGCCAGCAGCCAACCAGGACAGGGGGCTGGTGGCTACACCTTC.

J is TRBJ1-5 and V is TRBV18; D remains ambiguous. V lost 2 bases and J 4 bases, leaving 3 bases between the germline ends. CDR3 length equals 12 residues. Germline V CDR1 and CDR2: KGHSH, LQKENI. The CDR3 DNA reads TGTGCCAGCTCACCAGAAAATCAGCCCCAGCATTTT. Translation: CASSPENQPQHF.

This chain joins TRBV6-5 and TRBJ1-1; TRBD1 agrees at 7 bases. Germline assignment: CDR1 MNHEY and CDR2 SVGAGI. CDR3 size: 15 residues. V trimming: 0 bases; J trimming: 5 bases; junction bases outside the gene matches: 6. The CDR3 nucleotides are TGTGCCAGCAGTTACTCTAATCCGGGACAGACTGAAGCTTTCTTT. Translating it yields CASSYSNPGQTEAFF.

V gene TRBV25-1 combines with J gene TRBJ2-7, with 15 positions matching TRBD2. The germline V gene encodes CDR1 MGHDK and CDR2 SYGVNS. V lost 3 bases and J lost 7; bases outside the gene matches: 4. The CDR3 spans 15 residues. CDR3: CASSDGTSGRREQYF. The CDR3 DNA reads TGTGCCAGCAGTGACGGGACTAGCGGGAGGAGGGAGCAGTACTTC.

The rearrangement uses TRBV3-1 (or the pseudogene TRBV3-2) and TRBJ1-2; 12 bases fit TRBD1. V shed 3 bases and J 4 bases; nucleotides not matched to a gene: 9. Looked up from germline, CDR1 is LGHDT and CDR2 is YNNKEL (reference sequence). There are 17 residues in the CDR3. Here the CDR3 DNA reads TGTGCCAGCAGCCATGGGGGACAGGGGGCCGTAGGCTATGGCTACACCTTC. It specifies CASSHGGQGAVGYGYTF.

The CDR3 loop reads CASSRRTGGGEQYF. DNA of the CDR3: TGTGCCAGCAGCCGAAGGACAGGCGGAGGGGAGCAGTACTTC. This chain links TRBV9 with TRBJ2-7; possible D gene TRBD1, 7 bases. This CDR3 contains 14 residues. Germline V lookup: CDR1 SGDLS, CDR2 YYNGEE. V dropped 4 bases and J dropped 7 bases, with 18 bases sitting between them.

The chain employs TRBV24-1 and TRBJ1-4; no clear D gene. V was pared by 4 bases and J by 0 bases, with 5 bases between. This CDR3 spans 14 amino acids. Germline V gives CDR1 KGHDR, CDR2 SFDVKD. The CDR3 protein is CATSDTATNEKLFF. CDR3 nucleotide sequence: TGTGCCACCAGTGACACCGCAACTAATGAAAAACTGTTTTTT.